These 8 T cell receptor beta chains came from one sample sequenced in a study of blood T cell repertoires in COVID-19. Only in-frame clones appear in the TCRdb table, and some are missing; sequencing was by immunoSEQ multiplex PCR. Altogether about 190,000 clones are present, about 89% being singletons, with the ten largest covering about 7%. Sequencing was done on a sample of peripheral blood. Receptors were obtained from a man aged 40-49 years with acute or convalescent COVID-19.

The genes are TRBV27 and TRBJ1-2; 12 bases map to TRBD1. Trimming cost V 5 bases and J 8 bases; bases outside gene matches: 12. The CDR3 contains 16 residues. The germline V gene encodes CDR1 MNHEY and CDR2 SMNVEV (reference sequence). Here the CDR3 DNA reads TGTGCCAGCAGTCCCGGGACAGGGGGCCCCGTGGGCGGCTACACCTTC. This gives the protein CASSPGTGGPVGGYTF.

V usage is TRBV19 and J usage is TRBJ2-1, with D perhaps matching TRBD1 (7 bases). The V end was cut by 4 bases, the J end by 6 bases, with 19 bases between. The CDR3 is made up of 16 amino acids. Germline lookup yields CDR1 LNHDA and CDR2 SQIVND (reference sequence). This CDR3 reads CASSTGAGQKFNEQFF. CDR3 nucleotides: TGTGCCAGTAGTACAGGCGCGGGACAGAAGTTCAATGAGCAGTTCTTC. Combining the CDR3 with reference TRBV19 and TRBJ2-1 gives the whole variable domain DGGITQSPKYLFRKEGQNVTLSCEQNLNHDAMYWYRQDPGQGLRLIYYSQIVNDFQKGDIAEGYSVSREKKESFPLTVTSAQKNPTAFYLCASSTGAGQKFNEQFFGPGTRLTVL.

The J gene is TRBJ2-7, the V gene TRBV7-2; 7 bases align to TRBD1. This CDR3 has 16 residues. Germline trimming cut 6 bases from V and 2 bases from J; bases unmatched to any gene: 13. Germline V gives CDR1 SGHTA, CDR2 FQGNSA. The CDR3 loop is CASSTIGQARPYEQYF. The CDR3 bases are TGTGCCAGCAGTACGATTGGACAGGCCCGGCCCTACGAGCAGTACTTC.

The chain has TRBV6-2 or TRBV6-3 and TRBJ2-3, with unresolved D. CDR3 length: 11 amino acids. The germline V and J ends were trimmed by 5 bases and 6 bases, with 6 bases remaining between them. The V gene's germline CDR1 is MNHEY and CDR2 SVGEGT. The CDR3 DNA sequence: TGTGCCAGCAGTCAAGAGGATACGCAGTATTTT. It yields the protein CASSQEDTQYF.

The rearrangement links TRBV28 to TRBJ1-1, with D possibly TRBD1 on 6 matching bases. Germline lookup yields CDR1 MDHEN and CDR2 SYDVKM. CDR3 length equals 12 residues. Trimming stripped 6 bases from V and 4 bases from J, with 9 bases between. The CDR3 sequence: CASRQGRTEAFF. CDR3 DNA: TGTGCCAGCAGACAGGGACGCACTGAAGCTTTCTTT.

The genes are TRBV5-6 and TRBJ1-2, with TRBD1 as a possible D gene (5 bases). The CDR3 runs to 14 residues. The germline gives CDR1 SGHDT, CDR2 YYEEEE. The V and J ends lost 0 bases and 2 bases respectively, with 8 bases between them. CDR3 DNA sequence: TGTGCCAGCAGCTTGGGACAGAGGAACTATGGCTACACCTTC. This encodes CASSLGQRNYGYTF.

The sample holds one count of this clone. The J gene is TRBJ2-7, the V gene TRBV11-2, with TRBD2 matching over 7 bases. V shed 6 bases and J 3 bases; nucleotides not matched to a gene: 5. This CDR3 is 13 amino acids long. CDR1 is SGHAT and CDR2 is FQNNGV in the germline V gene. The DNA for the CDR3 is TGTGCCAGCAGTCAACTAGCGTACTACGAGCAGTACTTC. Its protein is CASSQLAYYEQYF.

This clone was seen just once. The CDR3 loop is CASSRTGDGNTIYF. The CDR3 nucleotides are TGCGCCAGCAGCCGGACAGGGGATGGAAACACCATATATTTT. V and J are TRBV4-3 and TRBJ1-3, with TRBD1 matching over 9 bases. The CDR3 runs 14 residues. CDR1 is LGHNA, CDR2 YSLEER, per germline. Trimming cost V 4 bases and J 3 bases; bases outside gene matches: 1.